The clone carrying this T cell receptor beta chain was counted at least ten times. Per the original methods: Counts of nucleated cells, estimated from reference gene primer amplification, were obtained. Profiled with immunoSEQ multiplex PCR; TCRdb holds only in-frame clones, not every one. V, J and clone size reflect that table, while D and trimming were determined from the DNA. The data contain 210,000 or so clones, about 90% of them singletons. The sample comes from a study of blood T cell repertoires in COVID-19. Study context: Sites in the United States, Italy and Spain provided acute and convalescent COVID-19 samples. The analysed material was cDNA or gDNA that came from T cells, B-cell-depleted T cells, or PBMCs.

Trimming left V 5 bases short and J 4 bases short, with 18 bases between. In germline, CDR1 is LNHDA, CDR2 SQIVND (reference sequence). The CDR3 totals 15 residues. This chain uses TRBV19 with TRBJ2-7; D might be TRBD1 (6 bases). The TCR originated in a woman aged 55-69 years with acute or convalescent COVID-19. The sequencing input was peripheral blood. Written as DNA, the CDR3 is TGTGCCAGTAGTCCACAACAGGGAAGGGGGTACGAGCAGTACTTC. Its protein is CASSPQQGRGYEQYF.